Listed below are T cell receptor beta chains from one sample, sequenced in a study of molecular identifiers for immune sequencing clone quantification. Each CDR3 protein is one row after TCRdb ran MiXCR on the PCR reads. The profile shows hundreds of thousands of distinct CDR3 sequences, about a fifth of them singletons. The sequenced sample consisted of naive CD8+ T cells from blood, with Jurkat cell RNA spiked in. The receptors originated from a human donor in good health. Some libraries in this study had Jurkat cell RNA spiked in. CDR3s include the opening cysteine and the closing phenylalanine or tryptophan. The D gene is left open where the match is weak. Expanded clones are given a class, and other clones once, few, many or no size at all.

V	D	J	size	DNA	CDR3
TRBV6-5	-	TRBJ1-1	many	TGTGCCAGCAGTTACTCGGACGGGTTAGCTTTCTTT	CASSYSDGLAFF
TRBV4-3	TRBD1	TRBJ1-1	few	TGCGCCAGCAGCCAAGAAGGGAGTGTCACAGGGGCCGGGGTGAACACTGAAGCTTTCTTT	CASSQEGSVTGAGVNTEAFF
TRBV7-2	-	TRBJ2-7	many	TGTGCCAGCAGCTTAGGACAAATGACAATGACCTACGAGCAGTACTTC	CASSLGQMTMTYEQYF
TRBV5-4	-	TRBJ2-2	medium-sized	TGTGCCAGCAGCTTGGCCTTTCAGGAGAACACCGGGGAGCTGTTTTTT	CASSLAFQENTGELFF
TRBV12-3/TRBV12-4	-	TRBJ2-7	-	TGTGCCAGCAGCCACCTTAGCGGACCCTCCCCCTACGAGCAGTACTTC	CASSHLSGPSPYEQYF
TRBV6-5	-	TRBJ1-1	many	TGTGCCAGCAAAACAGGCACTGAAGCTTTCTTT	CASKTGTEAFF
TRBV6-5	TRBD2	TRBJ2-3	many	TGTGCCAGCAGTAACCGGGGGGGATTCTCCGATACGCAGTATTTT	CASSNRGGFSDTQYF
TRBV9	-	TRBJ1-1	many	TGTGCCAGCAGCGGAGCGGACTTAATGAACACTGAAGCTTTCTTT	CASSGADLMNTEAFF
TRBV13	-	TRBJ1-1	few	TGTGCCAGCAGCATCACCCCGACCCAGAGCACTGAAGCTTTCTTT	CASSITPTQSTEAFF
TRBV7-2	-	TRBJ2-7	many	TGTGCCAGCAGCTACGACTCGGGGTCCTACGAGCAGTACTTC	CASSYDSGSYEQYF
TRBV5-5	-	TRBJ1-4	many	TGTGCCAGCAGCTTGGAGAGAGTCGGGACAACTAATGAAAAACTGTTTTTT	CASSLERVGTTNEKLFF
TRBV7-9	-	TRBJ2-7	few	TGTGCCAGCAGCCTCTCCCCGGGACAACGTACCTACGAGCAGTACTTC	CASSLSPGQRTYEQYF
TRBV7-2	TRBD1	TRBJ1-5	many	TGTGCCAGCAGCTACGAGACAGGGGGTTTTCAGCCCCAGCATTTT	CASSYETGGFQPQHF
TRBV7-9	TRBD2	TRBJ2-3	many	TGTGCCAGCAGCCCATCTAGCGGGGGTTATGGGATAGATACGCAGTATTTT	CASSPSSGGYGIDTQYF
TRBV5-1	-	TRBJ2-7	many	TGCGCCAGCAGCTTTACAGGGAACGAGCAGTACTTC	CASSFTGNEQYF